Shown below are 26 T cell receptor beta chains from a single sample sequenced in a study of shared clonotypes between healthy human individuals. The naive CD8 subset, CD45RO-negative cells positively selected for CCR7, excluded terminally differentiated effector memory CD45RA+ cells. Data came from immunoSEQ multiplex PCR; TCRdb stores just in-frame clones and leaves some out. Of approximately 2,000,000 clones listed, roughly 95% are singletons. The sample taken for sequencing was naive CD8+ T cells from PBMCs. These receptor sequences come from a man between 18 and 29 years old in good health. Some clones in this sample may be carry-over from other donors' samples.

The chain is built from TRBV4-1 and TRBJ2-7; 8 bases are a match to TRBD2. CDR1 MGHRA and CDR2 YSYEKL come from the germline V gene. Trimming cost V 0 bases and J 2 bases; bases outside gene matches: 9. CDR3 length: 17 residues. The CDR3 protein is CASSQDVIRGLAYEQYF. DNA for the CDR3: TGCGCCAGCAGCCAAGATGTCATTAGGGGACTAGCCTACGAGCAGTACTTC.

The chain recombines TRBV11-2 with TRBJ2-7; D remains unclear. V gave up 5 bases and J gave up 4 bases, with 12 bases separating them. Per the germline V gene, CDR1 is SGHAT and CDR2 is FQNNGV. The CDR3 consists of 13 residues. CDR3 sequence (DNA): TGTGCCAGCAGCACCGCTCCTCCATACGAGCAGTACTTC. Protein product: CASSTAPPYEQYF.

The CDR3, as DNA: TGTGCCAGCGAGGCTAGCGGGATCTCCTACGAGCAGTACTTC. Protein sequence: CASEASGISYEQYF. J is TRBJ2-7 and V is TRBV2; 9 bases map to TRBD2. Germline V gene sequence: CDR1 SNHLY, CDR2 FYNNEI. The CDR3 sequence is 14 residues long. Trimming cost V 8 bases and J 0 bases; bases outside gene matches: 5.

Comment on this clone: In the same sample, other DNA sequences code for this CDR3. V and J are TRBV28 and TRBJ2-7; TRBD2 matches at 7 bases. Germline trimming cut 3 bases from V and 1 base from J; bases unmatched to any gene: 3. The CDR3 sequence is 14 residues long. CDR1 and CDR2 from the germline V gene are MDHEN and SYDVKM. CDR3 sequence (DNA): TGTGCCAGCAGTTTTGCGGGACTATCCTACGAGCAGTACTTC. Its translation is CASSFAGLSYEQYF.

This chain links TRBV29-1 with TRBJ1-2; 9 bases are shared with TRBD1. CDR3 length equals 13 residues. The V and J ends lost 5 bases and 2 bases, in that order; junction bases with no gene match: 3. CDR1 is SQVTM and CDR2 is ANQGSEA in the germline V gene. The CDR3 DNA follows: TGCAGCGTTCTCGACAGGGGGAACTATGGCTACACCTTC. Its translation: CSVLDRGNYGYTF.

The chain carries TRBV5-1 and TRBJ2-1; a weak D match, TRBD2 (8 bases). Trimming left V 4 bases short and J 7 bases short, with 30 bases between. Germline V gene data show CDR1 as SGHRS and CDR2 as YFSETQ. The CDR3 totals 19 residues. The CDR3, as DNA: TGCGCCAGCAGCCCGAGCGTTCTAGGGACAGCGGGAGATGGTAATGAGCAGTTCTTC. Protein: CASSPSVLGTAGDGNEQFF.

The chain has TRBV2 and TRBJ1-1; D gene uncertain. The CDR3 runs 11 residues. The V end lost 7 bases, the J end lost 5 bases, and 8 bases lay between the germline ends. Germline CDR1 SNHLY, CDR2 FYNNEI. The CDR3 nucleotides are TGTGCCAGCATCCAACAAACTGAAGCTTTCTTT. Protein sequence: CASIQQTEAFF.

On this clone itself: The same CDR3 also results from other DNA sequences found in this sample. V usage is TRBV29-1 and J usage is TRBJ2-1; D possibly corresponds to TRBD2 (6 bases). The CDR3 loop spans 13 amino acids. The V gene's germline CDR1 is SQVTM and CDR2 ANQGSEA. V dropped 3 bases and J dropped 4 bases, with 10 bases sitting between them. The DNA for the CDR3 is TGCAGCGTTGAGGGACTCTCGTACAATGAGCAGTTCTTC. It is translated as CSVEGLSYNEQFF.

This clone was observed a few times. This rearrangement joins TRBV30 to TRBJ1-4; D is ambiguous. This CDR3 has 11 residues. Germline V lookup: CDR1 GTSNPN, CDR2 SVGIG (reference sequence). V was cut by 3 bases and J by 5 bases, with 4 bases left in between. Written as DNA, the CDR3 is TGTGCCTGGAGGCGAAATGAAAAACTGTTTTTT. Translating gives CAWRRNEKLFF.

The chain is built from TRBV27 and TRBJ2-7, with a weak D call TRBD1 (6 bases). Germline CDR1 reads MNHEY; CDR2 reads SMNVEV (reference sequence). The CDR3 has 14 amino acids. V was cut by 6 bases and J by 3 bases, with 15 bases left in between. The CDR3 coding sequence is TGTGCCAGCAGCCCGGGACATTCTTACTACGAGCAGTACTTC. It translates to CASSPGHSYYEQYF.

This chain links TRBV4-3 with TRBJ1-2; maybe TRBD1 (6 bases). Germline CDR1 reads LGHNA; CDR2 reads YSLEER. V was pared by 3 bases and J by 4 bases, with 15 bases between. The CDR3 consists of 15 residues. The CDR3 region has the DNA TGCGCCAGCAGCCAGATAATGGGGGCTTTCTATGGCTACACCTTC. Residues: CASSQIMGAFYGYTF.

The chain joins TRBV28 to TRBJ2-3; possibly TRBD1 for D (5 bases). Germline CDR1 reads MDHEN; CDR2 reads SYDVKM. The length of the CDR3 is 16 residues. V lost 3 bases and J lost 3, with 16 bases in between. The CDR3 nucleotides read TGTGCCAGCAGTTTCGTTTCCAGGGTCGAGACAGATACGCAGTATTTT. Amino acid sequence: CASSFVSRVETDTQYF.

The gene calls are TRBV19 and TRBJ2-1, with 10 bases fitting TRBD2. The V gene end was trimmed by 4 bases and the J gene end by 5 bases; junction bases not matched to a gene: 11. The CDR3 contains 17 residues. The germline gives CDR1 LNHDA, CDR2 SQIVND (reference sequence). The CDR3 loop is CASSRGTSARPNNEQFF. The CDR3 DNA sequence: TGTGCCAGTAGTAGAGGGACTAGCGCCCGCCCCAACAATGAGCAGTTCTTC.

The chain has TRBV27 and TRBJ2-7, with 10 bases lining up with TRBD1. Per germline, CDR1 MNHEY and CDR2 SMNVEV (reference sequence). This CDR3 has 15 amino acids. With V trimmed by 4 bases and J by 2 bases, 5 bases remained unmatched. The DNA for the CDR3 is TGTGCCAGCAGTTCGGGGACAGGGGCCACCTACGAGCAGTACTTC. Protein sequence: CASSSGTGATYEQYF.

The chain uses TRBV12-2 and TRBJ2-5; the table's D call of TRBD2 was not tested on the DNA. TRBV12-2 is a documented pseudogene. The length of the CDR3 is 17 residues. The CDR3 DNA sequence: TGTGCAAGTCGCTTCTCGTGCCCTAGCGGGAGAAGAGAGACCCAGTACTTC. This codes for CASRFSCPSGRRETQYF.

Concerning this clone itself: The same CDR3 also results from other DNA sequences found in this sample. This chain joins TRBV7-9 and TRBJ2-1, with D hard to call. The germline V gene encodes CDR1 SEHNR and CDR2 FQNEAQ (reference sequence). The V and J ends lost 1 base and 10 bases respectively, with 2 bases between them. The CDR3 has 10 amino acids. CDR3 DNA sequence: TGTGCCAGCAGCTTAGGCGAGCAGTTCTTC. This translates into CASSLGEQFF.

The chain combines TRBV7-8 with TRBJ1-1; 9 bases agree with TRBD1. CDR1 and CDR2 (germline): SGHVS, FQNEAQ. This CDR3 is 13 amino acids long. Trimming at V came to 3 bases and at J to 9 bases, leaving 5 bases not matched to a gene. CDR3 sequence: CASSLGQGKKAFF. CDR3 in DNA: TGTGCCAGCAGCTTGGGACAGGGAAAAAAAGCTTTCTTT.

The chain has TRBV13 and TRBJ2-7, with D maybe TRBD2 (5 bases). The CDR3 has 16 residues. Per germline, CDR1 PRHDT and CDR2 FYEKMQ (reference sequence). V gave up 4 bases and J gave up 0 bases, with 16 bases separating them. CDR3: CASSSTIEGISYEQYF. The CDR3 region has the DNA TGTGCCAGCAGCTCCACGATAGAGGGAATCTCCTACGAGCAGTACTTC.

The chain uses TRBV9 and TRBJ2-7; D ambiguous. V gave up 0 bases and J gave up 2 bases, with 15 bases separating them. Germline V gives CDR1 SGDLS, CDR2 YYNGEE. The CDR3 runs 16 residues. The CDR3 nucleotides read TGTGCCAGCAGCGTAGGAGGAGCAGCTACCGCCTACGAGCAGTACTTC. Translation gives CASSVGGAATAYEQYF.

The gene calls are TRBV4-2 and TRBJ2-7; D possibly corresponds to TRBD1 (5 bases). CDR3 length equals 12 residues. Trimming took 3 bases from V and 4 from J, leaving 7 bases between them. Germline assignment: CDR1 LGHNA and CDR2 YNFKEQ. This CDR3 is CASSHDSYEQYF. The CDR3 nucleotides read TGTGCCAGCAGCCACGACAGTTACGAGCAGTACTTC.

J is TRBJ2-3 and V is TRBV12-1; the D call TRBD2 from the table was never checked on the DNA. TRBV12-1 has pseudogene status. This CDR3 has 16 amino acids. DNA of the CDR3: TGTGCCAGCAGAAGCCCTACTAGCGGGAGGCCAGATACGCAGTATTTT. Translation gives CASRSPTSGRPDTQYF.

About this clone itself: Other DNA sequences in the sample encode the same CDR3. V gene TRBV29-1 combines with J gene TRBJ2-7, with 8 nucleotides matching TRBD1. CDR1 SQVTM and CDR2 ANQGSEA come from the germline V gene. The CDR3 totals 13 residues. Trimming at V came to 7 bases and at J to 0 bases, leaving 5 bases not matched to a gene. The CDR3 loop is CSGSGGSSYEQYF. The CDR3 DNA reads as TGCAGCGGGTCAGGGGGCAGCTCCTACGAGCAGTACTTC.

This clone was recorded only once. The chain uses TRBV7-8 and TRBJ1-5, with 7 bases matching TRBD1. CDR1 and CDR2 (germline): SGHVS, FQNEAQ. Unmatched junction bases numbered 4, after V lost 2 bases and J lost 6 bases. The CDR3 loop spans 14 amino acids. The CDR3 protein is CASSLSSGGQPQHF. CDR3 sequence (DNA): TGTGCCAGCAGCTTATCCTCAGGGGGTCAGCCCCAGCATTTT.

A word on this clone: This sample also contains other DNA sequences that code for the same CDR3. This rearrangement joins TRBV7-9 to TRBJ2-2, with D perhaps TRBD2 (5 bases). There are 14 residues in the CDR3. Germline CDR1 reads SEHNR; CDR2 reads FQNEAQ (reference sequence). Trimming took 5 bases from V and 2 from J, leaving 9 bases between them. The CDR3 coding sequence is TGTGCCAGCAGCCCCGGACTTAACACCGGGGAGCTGTTTTTT. This sequence encodes CASSPGLNTGELFF.

This clone was picked up one time. Other nucleotide sequences from this sample produce the same CDR3. This rearrangement joins TRBV19 to TRBJ2-7; tentatively, D is TRBD1 (6 bases). This CDR3 has 12 amino acids. V lost 9 bases, J lost 1 base, and 10 bases lay in between. The germline CDR1 and CDR2 sequences are LNHDA and SQIVND (reference sequence). This CDR3 reads CASGDNSYEQYF. CDR3 bases: TGTGCCAGCGGGGACAATTCCTACGAGCAGTACTTC.

CDR3 in DNA: TGTGCCAGCAGTTCCTCATATACTAGCTCCTACGAGCAGTACTTC. Translation: CASSSSYTSSYEQYF. This sequence joins TRBV7-2 and TRBJ2-7; a possible D gene is TRBD2 (5 bases). Germline V gene sequence: CDR1 SGHTA, CDR2 FQGNSA. V shed 6 bases and J shed 0 bases, with 15 bases lying between them. The CDR3 totals 15 residues.